This T cell receptor (beta chain) originates from a study of cytomegalovirus exposure and HLA in healthy donors. Background on the study: T cells numbering around 190 million yielded some 100 million unique TCR beta sequences in an earlier analysis.

The CDR3 spans 14 residues. CDR1 and CDR2 from the germline V gene are MNHEY and SVGAGI. Trimming took off 0 bases at V and 4 bases at J, with 6 bases between the two ends. PCR employed 60 Vbeta and 13 Jbeta primers. Sequencing used immunoSEQ multiplex PCR; TCRdb keeps in-frame clones, though not all of them. The sample includes roughly 150,000 clones, around 83% of them seen just once. Study-wide results and caveats: Researchers reported that a few CMV-associated chains were confirmed in vitro as CMV antigen-specific. Indistinguishability led to the exclusion of some V segments, TRBV6-2 and TRBV6-3 included. The productive fraction for most TCR beta V segments was about 90% or about 30% in an earlier analysis.

To note about this clone: Its antigen remains unknown.

This chain uses TRBV6-5 with TRBJ1-4; no reliable D call. The TCR was taken from a male donor in good health and CMV-seropositive. Sequenced: PBMCs. In nucleotides, the CDR3 is TGTGCCAGCAGTTACTCGACGGGTAATGAAAAACTGTTTTTT. It translates to CASSYSTGNEKLFF.